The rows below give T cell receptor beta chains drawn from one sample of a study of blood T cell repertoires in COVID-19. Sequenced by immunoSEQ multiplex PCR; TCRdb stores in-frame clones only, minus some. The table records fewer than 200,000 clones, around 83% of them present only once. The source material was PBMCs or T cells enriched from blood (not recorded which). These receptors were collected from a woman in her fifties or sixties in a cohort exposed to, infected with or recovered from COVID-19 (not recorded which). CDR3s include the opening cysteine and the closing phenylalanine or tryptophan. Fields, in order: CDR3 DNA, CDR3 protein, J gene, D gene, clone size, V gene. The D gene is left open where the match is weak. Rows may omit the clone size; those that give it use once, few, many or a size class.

cdr3_nt: TGTGCCAGCAGCTTAGTAAGGCCCGGGGTCTCCGAGCAGTACTTC; cdr3_aa: CASSLVRPGVSEQYF; j_call: TRBJ2-7; d_call: NA; clone_size: NA; v_call: TRBV7-9
cdr3_nt: TGTGCTAGTGGCTCTATTATGGGGGGGGGCACAGATACGCAGTATTTT; cdr3_aa: CASGSIMGGGTDTQYF; j_call: TRBJ2-3; d_call: TRBD2; clone_size: NA; v_call: TRBV12-5
cdr3_nt: TGTGCCAGCAGCCTTAGGGGGACAGGGCTCGGTGAGCAGTACTTC; cdr3_aa: CASSLRGTGLGEQYF; j_call: TRBJ2-7; d_call: TRBD1; clone_size: NA; v_call: TRBV7-3
cdr3_nt: TGTGCCAGCAGCTTTGGGCCCCGGGAAGTCGACGAGCAGTACTTC; cdr3_aa: CASSFGPREVDEQYF; j_call: TRBJ2-7; d_call: NA; clone_size: NA; v_call: TRBV11-2
cdr3_nt: TGTGCCAGCAGCTTAGGGCGACAGGGGGCGGACTATGGCTACACCTTC; cdr3_aa: CASSLGRQGADYGYTF; j_call: TRBJ1-2; d_call: TRBD1; clone_size: NA; v_call: TRBV7-8
cdr3_nt: TGTGCCAGTAGTATCGACCGACAGGGGGCGAGTGATGGCTACACCTTC; cdr3_aa: CASSIDRQGASDGYTF; j_call: TRBJ1-2; d_call: TRBD1; clone_size: NA; v_call: TRBV19
cdr3_nt: TGTGCCAGCAGCGGGACAGTTAATCAGCCCCAGCATTTT; cdr3_aa: CASSGTVNQPQHF; j_call: TRBJ1-5; d_call: TRBD1; clone_size: NA; v_call: TRBV12-3/TRBV12-4
cdr3_nt: TGTGCCAGTAGTTGGAGGGAGAACACTGAAGCTTTCTTT; cdr3_aa: CASSWRENTEAFF; j_call: TRBJ1-1; d_call: NA; clone_size: NA; v_call: TRBV19
cdr3_nt: TGTGCCAGCAAACCGGGACAGGGTCGGTATTTT; cdr3_aa: CASKPGQGRYF; j_call: TRBJ2-3; d_call: TRBD1; clone_size: NA; v_call: TRBV28
cdr3_nt: TGTGCCAGTGCCCAGCGCAGGGAGGGCGAGCAGTACTTC; cdr3_aa: CASAQRREGEQYF; j_call: TRBJ2-7; d_call: TRBD2; clone_size: NA; v_call: TRBV6-5
cdr3_nt: TGTGCCAGCAGCTTGGACACCCAGGGCGAGCAGTACTTC; cdr3_aa: CASSLDTQGEQYF; j_call: TRBJ2-7; d_call: NA; clone_size: NA; v_call: TRBV5-4
cdr3_nt: TGTGCCAGCAGCACAAGACACGGATATAATTCACCCCTCCACTTT; cdr3_aa: CASSTRHGYNSPLHF; j_call: TRBJ1-6; d_call: NA; clone_size: once; v_call: TRBV5-6
cdr3_nt: TGTGCCAGCAGCCCTTTCACTAGCGGGAGAGGCGAGCAGTACTTC; cdr3_aa: CASSPFTSGRGEQYF; j_call: TRBJ2-7; d_call: TRBD2; clone_size: NA; v_call: TRBV6-6
cdr3_nt: TGTGCCAGCAGTGGAAGCGGGAGGTCCTACAATGAGCAGTTCTTC; cdr3_aa: CASSGSGRSYNEQFF; j_call: TRBJ2-1; d_call: TRBD2; clone_size: NA; v_call: TRBV2
cdr3_nt: TGTGCCATCAGTGGGGGACACGAAACTAATGAAAAACTGTTTTTT; cdr3_aa: CAISGGHETNEKLFF; j_call: TRBJ1-4; d_call: NA; clone_size: NA; v_call: TRBV10-3
cdr3_nt: TGTGCCAGCAGTTACTCGGTTAGCGCGGGGGATACGCAGTATTTT; cdr3_aa: CASSYSVSAGDTQYF; j_call: TRBJ2-3; d_call: NA; clone_size: NA; v_call: TRBV6-5
cdr3_nt: TGTGCCAGCAGCCAGGGACAGCTGGGGCTCTATGGCTACACCTTC; cdr3_aa: CASSQGQLGLYGYTF; j_call: TRBJ1-2; d_call: TRBD1; clone_size: NA; v_call: TRBV28
cdr3_nt: TGTGCCAGCAGCTTAGCTGGGACTAGCGGGAGAAGGAATGAGCAGTTCTTC; cdr3_aa: CASSLAGTSGRRNEQFF; j_call: TRBJ2-1; d_call: TRBD2; clone_size: NA; v_call: TRBV7-2
cdr3_nt: TGTGCCAGCAGCACAAGAGGAAACACCATATATTTT; cdr3_aa: CASSTRGNTIYF; j_call: TRBJ1-3; d_call: NA; clone_size: few; v_call: TRBV9
cdr3_nt: TGCGCCAGCAGCGACGGCAGCGGGGGCTACAATGAGCAGTTCTTC; cdr3_aa: CASSDGSGGYNEQFF; j_call: TRBJ2-1; d_call: TRBD2; clone_size: NA; v_call: TRBV5-1
cdr3_nt: TGTGCCCTAACGGCCGGGCAGGGCAATGAGCAGTTCTTC; cdr3_aa: CALTAGQGNEQFF; j_call: TRBJ2-1; d_call: NA; clone_size: NA; v_call: TRBV5-4
cdr3_nt: TGTGCCAGCAGCTCTAGACCCTTCGCAGGGGTTCATGGCTACACCTTC; cdr3_aa: CASSSRPFAGVHGYTF; j_call: TRBJ1-2; d_call: NA; clone_size: NA; v_call: TRBV28
cdr3_nt: TGTGCCACCAGCAGAGGGATGACAGGGGAAACGGGGAATGAGCAGTTCTTC; cdr3_aa: CATSRGMTGETGNEQFF; j_call: TRBJ2-1; d_call: TRBD1; clone_size: NA; v_call: TRBV15
cdr3_nt: TGTGCCAGCAGCGTCTCGGGACAGATTAATGAGCAGTTCTTC; cdr3_aa: CASSVSGQINEQFF; j_call: TRBJ2-1; d_call: TRBD1; clone_size: NA; v_call: TRBV9
cdr3_nt: TGTGCCAGCAGTTTATTTGGGACAGGGCTTAGCAATCAGCCCCAGCATTTT; cdr3_aa: CASSLFGTGLSNQPQHF; j_call: TRBJ1-5; d_call: TRBD1; clone_size: few; v_call: TRBV28
cdr3_nt: TGTGCCAGCAGCGTAACGGGGGGTGGTCAGCCCCAGCATTTT; cdr3_aa: CASSVTGGGQPQHF; j_call: TRBJ1-5; d_call: NA; clone_size: NA; v_call: TRBV9
cdr3_nt: TGTGCCAGCAGCCCCTGGGGTGGGCTAGCGGGAGGAGAGACCCAGTACTTC; cdr3_aa: CASSPWGGLAGGETQYF; j_call: TRBJ2-5; d_call: TRBD2; clone_size: NA; v_call: TRBV7-9
cdr3_nt: TGTGCCAGCAGCCTGGGGACTAGCGGCTACAATGAGCAGTTCTTC; cdr3_aa: CASSLGTSGYNEQFF; j_call: TRBJ2-1; d_call: TRBD2; clone_size: NA; v_call: TRBV3-1/TRBV3-2
cdr3_nt: TGCGCCAGCAGCCAAGTGTATACAGCCACTAACTATGGCTACACCTTC; cdr3_aa: CASSQVYTATNYGYTF; j_call: TRBJ1-2; d_call: NA; clone_size: NA; v_call: TRBV4-3
cdr3_nt: TGTGCCAGCAGAACTGGTGAAATGAACACTGAAGCTTTCTTT; cdr3_aa: CASRTGEMNTEAFF; j_call: TRBJ1-1; d_call: NA; clone_size: NA; v_call: TRBV28
cdr3_nt: TGTGCCAGCAGTTTAGGAATCCAGGGTGCTGCACCCCTCCACTTT; cdr3_aa: CASSLGIQGAAPLHF; j_call: TRBJ1-6; d_call: NA; clone_size: NA; v_call: TRBV28
cdr3_nt: TGTGCCAGCAGCTTATCCGGGGGGGCGGGCACAGATACGCAGTATTTT; cdr3_aa: CASSLSGGAGTDTQYF; j_call: TRBJ2-3; d_call: TRBD2; clone_size: NA; v_call: TRBV7-2
cdr3_nt: TGTGCCAGCAGCTTCACCTATAGCTCCTACGAGCAGTACTTC; cdr3_aa: CASSFTYSSYEQYF; j_call: TRBJ2-7; d_call: NA; clone_size: NA; v_call: TRBV7-8
cdr3_nt: TGTGCCAGCAGCAAACCGGGAGATCAGCCCCAGCATTTT; cdr3_aa: CASSKPGDQPQHF; j_call: TRBJ1-5; d_call: NA; clone_size: few; v_call: TRBV7-2
cdr3_nt: TGTGCCAGCAGTGAAAATCGGGCAGGGGGCGGTAGATGGGTTGGCTACACCTTC; cdr3_aa: CASSENRAGGGRWVGYTF; j_call: TRBJ1-2; d_call: TRBD1; clone_size: NA; v_call: TRBV2
cdr3_nt: TGTGCCTGGAGTGTACAGGGGAACACCATATATTTT; cdr3_aa: CAWSVQGNTIYF; j_call: TRBJ1-3; d_call: TRBD1; clone_size: NA; v_call: TRBV30
cdr3_nt: TGTGCCAGCAGCCGAATCACGGGGAATAAAGAGACCCAGTACTTC; cdr3_aa: CASSRITGNKETQYF; j_call: TRBJ2-5; d_call: NA; clone_size: NA; v_call: TRBV11-2
cdr3_nt: TGTGCCAGCAGCCCCCTCTATTCGGACAGGGGGATCGGGGAGCTGTTTTTT; cdr3_aa: CASSPLYSDRGIGELFF; j_call: TRBJ2-2; d_call: TRBD1; clone_size: NA; v_call: TRBV11-3
cdr3_nt: TGTGCCAGCAGCGCTAGGGGCACCTTTCAGCCCCAGCATTTT; cdr3_aa: CASSARGTFQPQHF; j_call: TRBJ1-5; d_call: NA; clone_size: NA; v_call: TRBV9
cdr3_nt: TGTGCCAGCAGTTTAGCCAGGGGGCCCACTGAAGCTTTCTTT; cdr3_aa: CASSLARGPTEAFF; j_call: TRBJ1-1; d_call: TRBD1; clone_size: NA; v_call: TRBV28
cdr3_nt: TGTGCCAGCAGCGCGGCAGGGGGAGAGCAGTTCTTC; cdr3_aa: CASSAAGGEQFF; j_call: TRBJ2-1; d_call: TRBD1; clone_size: NA; v_call: TRBV9
cdr3_nt: TGTGCCAGCAGCCAAGCTTTGGGGGCGGATGGCTACACCTTC; cdr3_aa: CASSQALGADGYTF; j_call: TRBJ1-2; d_call: NA; clone_size: few; v_call: TRBV3-1/TRBV3-2
cdr3_nt: TGTGCCAGCAGCTGGGGGGACAGGGGAAATCAGCCCCAGCATTTT; cdr3_aa: CASSWGDRGNQPQHF; j_call: TRBJ1-5; d_call: TRBD1; clone_size: NA; v_call: TRBV5-8
cdr3_nt: TGTGCCAGCAGCCAAGATACCGGGGTGCGTGGGTACGAGCAGTACTTC; cdr3_aa: CASSQDTGVRGYEQYF; j_call: TRBJ2-7; d_call: NA; clone_size: NA; v_call: TRBV3-1/TRBV3-2
cdr3_nt: TGTGCCAGCAGTTTATCATATGGCTACACCTTC; cdr3_aa: CASSLSYGYTF; j_call: TRBJ1-2; d_call: NA; clone_size: NA; v_call: TRBV28
cdr3_nt: TGTGCCATCAGGGAACAGGGGGCGAGGAACACTGAAGCTTTCTTT; cdr3_aa: CAIREQGARNTEAFF; j_call: TRBJ1-1; d_call: TRBD1; clone_size: NA; v_call: TRBV10-3
cdr3_nt: TGTGCCAGCTCACCGCTTGGGAGATCGGGCAATGAGCAGTTCTTC; cdr3_aa: CASSPLGRSGNEQFF; j_call: TRBJ2-1; d_call: NA; clone_size: NA; v_call: TRBV18
cdr3_nt: TGTGCCAGCAGCTTAGGCGACGAGGGAAGTAGGAGTGGGCAGTTCTTC; cdr3_aa: CASSLGDEGSRSGQFF; j_call: TRBJ2-1; d_call: NA; clone_size: NA; v_call: TRBV11-2
cdr3_nt: TGTGCCAGTAGTTTGGGGGGACAGGGGGCTTGGTGGAATCAGCCCCAGCATTTT; cdr3_aa: CASSLGGQGAWWNQPQHF; j_call: TRBJ1-5; d_call: TRBD1; clone_size: NA; v_call: TRBV19
cdr3_nt: TGCGCCAGCATTAGGCGGGACAGCAAACAAGGGGTCGGGCAGCCCCAGCATTTT; cdr3_aa: CASIRRDSKQGVGQPQHF; j_call: TRBJ1-5; d_call: TRBD1; clone_size: NA; v_call: TRBV23-1